The sequence of this TCR beta chain was determined in a study of T cell changes during pregnancy in multiple sclerosis (dated by TCRdb to between 2018 and 2020). As for the study more broadly: In women with multiple sclerosis, the researchers looked at how the T cell repertoire shifted as pregnancy progressed.

The library was produced with the immunoSEQ multiplex PCR assay. The source is immuneACCESS, and TCRdb retained only in-frame sequences with V and J called. Part of the clones is not carried over; for the studies checked, unresolved V genes explain less than half of this, and the remainder is unexplained. The sample contains roughly 90,000 clones, less than 95% of them found a single time. Under 2% of the sample comes from the top ten. On this clone itself: Its antigen specificity is not known. Base quality data are lacking; no much larger clone is found one base away.

The germline V gene yields MGHRA for CDR1 and YSYEKL for CDR2. V has 4 bases trimmed and J has 4 bases trimmed; junction bases matching no gene number 7. From the cysteine through the phenylalanine, the CDR3 covers 15 amino acids. Here the CDR3 DNA is all that survives: 45 bases in frame from base 1. The sequence came from a female donor in good health, enrolled as a control in a pregnancy study. This sequence uses TRBV4-1 and TRBJ1-5, and 7 junctional nucleotides match TRBD1. Sequencing was performed on peripheral blood, taken in the first trimester of pregnancy. The encoded CDR3 is CASSLSTGRNQPQHF. The nucleotide sequence is given as TGCGCCAGCAGCCTATCGACAGGGCGGAATCAGCCCCAGCATTTT.